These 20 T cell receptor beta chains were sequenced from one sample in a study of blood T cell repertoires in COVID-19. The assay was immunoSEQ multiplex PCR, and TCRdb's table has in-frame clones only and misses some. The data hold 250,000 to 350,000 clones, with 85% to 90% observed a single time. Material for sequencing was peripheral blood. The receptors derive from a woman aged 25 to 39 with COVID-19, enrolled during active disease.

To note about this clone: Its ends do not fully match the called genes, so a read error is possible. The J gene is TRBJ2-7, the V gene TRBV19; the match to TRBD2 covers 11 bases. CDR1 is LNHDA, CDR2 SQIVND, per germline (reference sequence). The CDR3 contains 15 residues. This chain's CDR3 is CASSTTSGSSHEQYF. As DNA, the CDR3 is TGTGCCAGTAGTACAACTAGCGGGAGCTCCCACGAGCAGTACTTC.

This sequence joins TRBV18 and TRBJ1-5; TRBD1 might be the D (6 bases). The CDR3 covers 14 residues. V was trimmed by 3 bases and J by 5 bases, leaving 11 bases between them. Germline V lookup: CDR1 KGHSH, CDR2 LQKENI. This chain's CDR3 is CASSPDRFDQPQHF. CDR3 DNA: TGTGCCAGCTCACCTGACAGGTTCGATCAGCCCCAGCATTTT. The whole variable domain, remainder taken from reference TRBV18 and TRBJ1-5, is NAGVMQNPRHLVRRRGQEARLRCSPMKGHSHVYWYRQLPEEGLKFMVYLQKENIIDESGMPKERFSAEFPKEGPSILRIQQVVRGDSAAYFCASSPDRFDQPQHFGDGTRLSIL.

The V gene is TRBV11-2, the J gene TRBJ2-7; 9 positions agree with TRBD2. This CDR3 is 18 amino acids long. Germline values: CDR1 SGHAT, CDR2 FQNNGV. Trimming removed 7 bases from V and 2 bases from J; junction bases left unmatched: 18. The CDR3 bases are TGTGCCAGCAACCGCGATTGGGTGGCGGGAGGGAACCCCTACGAGCAGTACTTC. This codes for CASNRDWVAGGNPYEQYF. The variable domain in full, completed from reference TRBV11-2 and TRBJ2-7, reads EAGVAQSPRYKIIEKRQSVAFWCNPISGHATLYWYQQILGQGPKLLIQFQNNGVVDDSQLPKDRFSAERLKGVDSTLKIQPAKLEDSAVYLCASNRDWVAGGNPYEQYFGPGTRLTVT.

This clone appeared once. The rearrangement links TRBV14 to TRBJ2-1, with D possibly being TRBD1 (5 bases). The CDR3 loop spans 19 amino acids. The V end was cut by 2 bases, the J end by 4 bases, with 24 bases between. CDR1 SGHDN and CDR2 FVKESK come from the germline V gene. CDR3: CASSQPTRDWGNPYNEQFF. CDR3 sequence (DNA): TGTGCCAGCAGCCAACCGACCCGAGACTGGGGCAATCCGTACAATGAGCAGTTCTTC. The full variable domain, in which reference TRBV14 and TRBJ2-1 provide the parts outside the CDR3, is EAGVTQFPSHSVIEKGQTVTLRCDPISGHDNLYWYRRVMGKEIKFLLHFVKESKQDESGMPNNRFLAERTGGTYSTLKVQPAELEDSGVYFCASSQPTRDWGNPYNEQFFGPGTRLTVL.

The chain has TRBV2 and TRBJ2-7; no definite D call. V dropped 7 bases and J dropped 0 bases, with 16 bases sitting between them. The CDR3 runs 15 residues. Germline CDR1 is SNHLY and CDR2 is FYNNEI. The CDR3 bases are TGTGCCAGCAACCCTCAATCTGGGCCCTCCTACGAGCAGTACTTC. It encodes CASNPQSGPSYEQYF.

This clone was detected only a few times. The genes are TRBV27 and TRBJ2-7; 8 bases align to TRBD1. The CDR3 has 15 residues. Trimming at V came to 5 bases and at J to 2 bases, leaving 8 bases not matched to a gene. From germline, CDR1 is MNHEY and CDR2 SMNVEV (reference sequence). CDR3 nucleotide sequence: TGTGCCAGCAGTCTACGTCAGGGGGCGACCTACGAGCAGTACTTC. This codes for CASSLRQGATYEQYF.

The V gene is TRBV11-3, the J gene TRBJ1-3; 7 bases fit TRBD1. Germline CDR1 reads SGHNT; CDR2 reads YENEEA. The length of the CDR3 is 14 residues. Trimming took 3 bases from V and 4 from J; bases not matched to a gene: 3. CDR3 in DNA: TGTGCCAGCAGCTTCAGGGGGGTGGGAAACACCATATATTTT. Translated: CASSFRGVGNTIYF. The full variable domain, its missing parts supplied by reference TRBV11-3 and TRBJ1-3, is EAGVVQSPRYKIIEKKQPVAFWCNPISGHNTLYWYLQNLGQGPELLIRYENEEAVDDSQLPKDRFSAERLKGVDSTLKIQPAELGDSAVYLCASSFRGVGNTIYFGEGSWLTVV.

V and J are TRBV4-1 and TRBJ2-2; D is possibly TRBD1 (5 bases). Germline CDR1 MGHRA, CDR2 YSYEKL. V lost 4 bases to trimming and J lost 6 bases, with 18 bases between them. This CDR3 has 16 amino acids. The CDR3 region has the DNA TGCGCCAGCAGCCTAACCGACAGCCTCAGGGCCGGGGAGCTGTTTTTT. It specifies CASSLTDSLRAGELFF.

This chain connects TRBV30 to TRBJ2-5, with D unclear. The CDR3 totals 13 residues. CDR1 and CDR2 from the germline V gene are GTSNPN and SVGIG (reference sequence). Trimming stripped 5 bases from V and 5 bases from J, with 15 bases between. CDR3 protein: CAWERGVLETQYF. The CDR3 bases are TGTGCCTGGGAGCGAGGTGTTCTCGAGACCCAGTACTTC.

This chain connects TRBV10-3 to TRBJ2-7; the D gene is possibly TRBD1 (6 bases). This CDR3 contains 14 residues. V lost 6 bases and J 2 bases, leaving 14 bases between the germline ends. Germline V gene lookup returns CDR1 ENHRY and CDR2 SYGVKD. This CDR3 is CAIRLTGPTYEQYF. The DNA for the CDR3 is TGTGCCATCAGATTGACAGGCCCGACCTACGAGCAGTACTTC.

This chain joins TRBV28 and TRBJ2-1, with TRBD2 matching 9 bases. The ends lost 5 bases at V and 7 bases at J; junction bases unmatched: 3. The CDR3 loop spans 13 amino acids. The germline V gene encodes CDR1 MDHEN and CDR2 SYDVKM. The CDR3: CASSGLARNEQFF. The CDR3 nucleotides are TGTGCCAGCAGTGGACTAGCGCGAAATGAGCAGTTCTTC.

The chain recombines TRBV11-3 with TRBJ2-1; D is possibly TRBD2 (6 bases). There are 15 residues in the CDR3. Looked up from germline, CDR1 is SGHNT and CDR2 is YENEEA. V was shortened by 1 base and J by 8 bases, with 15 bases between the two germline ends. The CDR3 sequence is CASSLAGVQRDEQFF. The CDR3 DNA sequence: TGTGCCAGCAGCTTAGCGGGAGTTCAGAGGGATGAGCAGTTCTTC.

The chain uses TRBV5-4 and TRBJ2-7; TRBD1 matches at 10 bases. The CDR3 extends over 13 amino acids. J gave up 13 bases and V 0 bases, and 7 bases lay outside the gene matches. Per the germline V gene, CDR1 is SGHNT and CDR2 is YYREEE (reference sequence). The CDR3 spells CASSLAGTGVHYF. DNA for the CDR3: TGTGCCAGCAGCTTGGCCGGGACAGGGGTTCATTACTTC.

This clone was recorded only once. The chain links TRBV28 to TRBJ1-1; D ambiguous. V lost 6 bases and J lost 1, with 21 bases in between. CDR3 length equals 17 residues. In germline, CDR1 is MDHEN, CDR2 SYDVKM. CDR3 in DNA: TGTGCCAGCAGCGGGAATTGGGCGCCCCTTCAGAACACTGAAGCTTTCTTT. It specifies CASSGNWAPLQNTEAFF.

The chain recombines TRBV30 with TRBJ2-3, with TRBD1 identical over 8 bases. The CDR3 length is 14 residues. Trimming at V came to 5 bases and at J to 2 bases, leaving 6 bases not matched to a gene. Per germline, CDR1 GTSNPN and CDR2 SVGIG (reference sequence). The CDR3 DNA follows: TGTGCCTGGCAGGGGGCGTCCCCCACAGATACGCAGTATTTT. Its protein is CAWQGASPTDTQYF.

Written as DNA, the CDR3 is TGTGCCAGCAGTTTATCTCAAGGAGGGCAGTACTTC. It is translated as CASSLSQGGQYF. The chain couples TRBV28 to TRBJ2-7, with D possibly matching TRBD2 (5 bases). Germline assignment: CDR1 MDHEN and CDR2 SYDVKM. The CDR3 sequence is 12 residues long. The ends were cut back, 1 base at V and 9 bases at J, with 10 bases in the middle.

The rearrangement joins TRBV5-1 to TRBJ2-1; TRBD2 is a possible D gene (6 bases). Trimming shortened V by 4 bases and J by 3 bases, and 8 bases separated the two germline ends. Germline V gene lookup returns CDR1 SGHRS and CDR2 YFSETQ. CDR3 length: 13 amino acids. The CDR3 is CASSLGLYNEQFF. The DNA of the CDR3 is TGCGCCAGCAGCCTGGGACTCTACAATGAGCAGTTCTTC.

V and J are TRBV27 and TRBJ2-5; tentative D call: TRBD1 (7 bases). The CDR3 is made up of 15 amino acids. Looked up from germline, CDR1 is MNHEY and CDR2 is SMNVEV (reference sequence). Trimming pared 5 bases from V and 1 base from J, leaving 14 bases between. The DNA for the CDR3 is TGTGCCAGCAGTCCGCGGGACAGCAGCCAAGAGACCCAGTACTTC. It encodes CASSPRDSSQETQYF.

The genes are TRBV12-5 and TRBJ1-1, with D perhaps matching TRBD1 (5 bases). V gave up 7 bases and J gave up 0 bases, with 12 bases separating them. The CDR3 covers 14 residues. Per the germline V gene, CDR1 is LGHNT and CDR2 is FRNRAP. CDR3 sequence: CASATDTLNTEAFF. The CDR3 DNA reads TGTGCTAGTGCCACGGACACCTTGAACACTGAAGCTTTCTTT.

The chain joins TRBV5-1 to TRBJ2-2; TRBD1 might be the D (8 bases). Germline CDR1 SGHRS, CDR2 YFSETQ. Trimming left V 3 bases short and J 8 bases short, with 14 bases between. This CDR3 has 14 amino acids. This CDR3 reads CASSSDREGGELFF. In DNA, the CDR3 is TGCGCCAGCAGCTCGGACAGGGAGGGTGGGGAGCTGTTTTTT.